The text below deals with one T cell receptor (beta chain). The data were taken from a study of blood T cell repertoires in COVID-19. Overall study context: T cells, B-cell-depleted T cells, or PBMCs provided the cDNA or gDNA that served as material.

Per the original data handling: Counts of nucleated cells, estimated from reference gene primer amplification, were obtained. The assay was immunoSEQ multiplex PCR, and TCRdb's table has in-frame clones only and misses some. From that table come the V and J calls and clone size; the DNA was used to work out D and trimming. The sample holds around 200,000 clones, 87% seen once. Sequenced sample: peripheral blood. The source is a man aged 55 to 69 who had recovered from COVID-19.

CDR3 amino acids: CASSYDADSPYEQYF. The CDR3 DNA follows: TGTGCCAGCAGTTACGACGCCGACAGTCCCTACGAGCAGTACTTC. The chain links TRBV6-5 to TRBJ2-7; tentative D call: TRBD1 (5 bases). Trimming stripped 2 bases from V and 2 bases from J, with 13 bases between. Germline V lookup: CDR1 MNHEY, CDR2 SVGAGI. CDR3 length: 15 amino acids.